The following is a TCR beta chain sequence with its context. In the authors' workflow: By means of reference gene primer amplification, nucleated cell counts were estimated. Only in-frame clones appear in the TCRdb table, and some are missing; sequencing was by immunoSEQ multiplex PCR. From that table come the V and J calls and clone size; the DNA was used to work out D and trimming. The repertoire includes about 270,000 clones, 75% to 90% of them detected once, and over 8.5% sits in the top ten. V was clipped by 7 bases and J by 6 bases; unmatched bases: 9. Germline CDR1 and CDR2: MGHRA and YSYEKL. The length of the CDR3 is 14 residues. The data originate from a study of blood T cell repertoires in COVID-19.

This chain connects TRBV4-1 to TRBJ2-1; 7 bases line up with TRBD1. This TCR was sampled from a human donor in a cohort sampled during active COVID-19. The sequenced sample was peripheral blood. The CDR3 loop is CASNNLGQSNEQFF. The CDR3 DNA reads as TGCGCCAGCAACAACCTGGGACAGTCCAATGAGCAGTTCTTC.